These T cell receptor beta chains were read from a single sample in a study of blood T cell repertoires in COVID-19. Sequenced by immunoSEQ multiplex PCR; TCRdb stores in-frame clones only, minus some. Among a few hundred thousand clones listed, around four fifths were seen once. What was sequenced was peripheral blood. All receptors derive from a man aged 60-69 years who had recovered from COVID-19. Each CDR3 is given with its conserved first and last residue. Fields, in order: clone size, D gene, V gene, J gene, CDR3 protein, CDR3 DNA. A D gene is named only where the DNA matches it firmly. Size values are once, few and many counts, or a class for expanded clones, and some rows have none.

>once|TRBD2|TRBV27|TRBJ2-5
CASSLSRGTSGVETQYF
TGTGCCAGCAGTTTATCGCGGGGGACTAGCGGGGTAGAGACCCAGTACTTC
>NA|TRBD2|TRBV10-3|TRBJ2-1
CAISAPGLAVSYNEQFF
TGTGCCATCAGTGCTCCGGGACTAGCGGTTTCCTACAATGAGCAGTTCTTC
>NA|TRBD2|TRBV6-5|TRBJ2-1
CASSRTSGGRNEQFF
TGTGCCAGCAGCCGGACTAGCGGGGGGAGGAATGAGCAGTTCTTC
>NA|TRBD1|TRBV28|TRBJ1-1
CASSKPTGGTTEAFF
TGTGCCAGCAGTAAGCCCACAGGGGGGACCACTGAAGCTTTCTTT
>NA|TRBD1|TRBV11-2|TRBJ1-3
CASSSIRDRGLGNTIYF
TGTGCCAGCAGCTCGATCCGGGACAGGGGGCTTGGAAACACCATATATTTT
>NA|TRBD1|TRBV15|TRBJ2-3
CATSTSQGATDTQYF
TGTGCCACCAGCACTTCTCAGGGGGCGACAGATACGCAGTATTTT
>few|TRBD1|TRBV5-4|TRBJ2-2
CASSLDRTNTGELFF
TGTGCCAGCAGCCTGGACAGGACGAACACCGGGGAGCTGTTTTTT
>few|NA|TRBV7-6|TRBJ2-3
CASSLLRQTTDTQYF
TGTGCCAGCAGCTTATTGCGGCAGACCACAGATACGCAGTATTTT
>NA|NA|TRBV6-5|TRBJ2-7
CAHRRGPDTTYEQYF
TGTGCCCACCGCCGCGGTCCAGATACTACATACGAGCAGTACTTC
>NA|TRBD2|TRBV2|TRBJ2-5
CASLVGAGGPLETQYF
TGTGCCAGCCTCGTGGGAGCGGGGGGCCCCCTGGAGACCCAGTACTTC
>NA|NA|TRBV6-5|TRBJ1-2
CASKLKDRSYYGYTF
TGTGCCAGCAAACTCAAAGACAGGAGCTACTATGGCTACACCTTC
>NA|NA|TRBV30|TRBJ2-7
CALIETGYEQYF
TGTGCCTTGATCGAGACAGGCTACGAGCAGTACTTC
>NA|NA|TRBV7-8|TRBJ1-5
CASSQRGGWKSNQPQHF
TGTGCCAGCAGCCAACGGGGGGGTTGGAAGTCGAATCAGCCCCAGCATTTT
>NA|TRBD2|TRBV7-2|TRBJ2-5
CASSPGLAGNQETQYF
TGTGCCAGCAGCCCGGGACTAGCGGGGAACCAAGAGACCCAGTACTTC
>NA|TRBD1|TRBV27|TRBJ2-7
CASSLSRDRWYF
TGTGCCAGCAGTTTATCTCGGGACAGATGGTACTTC
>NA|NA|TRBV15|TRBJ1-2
CATSRAGATANYGYTF
TGTGCCACCAGCAGGGCGGGGGCGACGGCTAACTATGGCTACACCTTC
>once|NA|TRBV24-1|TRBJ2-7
CATSEGARVEQYF
TGTGCCACCAGTGAGGGTGCGAGGGTCGAGCAGTACTTC
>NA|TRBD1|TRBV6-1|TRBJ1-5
CASSEPTGDSANWPQHF
TGTGCCAGCAGTGAACCCACCGGGGACAGCGCAAATTGGCCCCAGCATTTT
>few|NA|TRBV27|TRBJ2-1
CASSLTPSYNEQFF
TGTGCCAGCAGTTTGACACCCTCCTACAATGAGCAGTTCTTC
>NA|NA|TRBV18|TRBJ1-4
CASSPGLGEKLFF
TGTGCCAGCTCACCGGGGCTAGGTGAAAAACTGTTTTTT
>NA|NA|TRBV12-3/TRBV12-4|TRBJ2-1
CASSLYTAEQFF
TGTGCCAGCAGTTTGTATACAGCCGAGCAGTTCTTC
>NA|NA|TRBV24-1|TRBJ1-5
CATSSGGNQPQHF
TGTGCCACCTCTAGCGGCGGGAATCAGCCCCAGCATTTT
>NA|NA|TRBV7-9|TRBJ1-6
CASSWGGLGSPLHF
TGTGCCAGCAGCTGGGGGGGCCTAGGGTCACCCCTCCACTTT
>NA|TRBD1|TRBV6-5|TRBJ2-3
CASIPGTASTDTQYF
TGTGCCAGCATTCCCGGGACAGCCAGCACAGATACGCAGTATTTT
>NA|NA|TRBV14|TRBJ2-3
CASSQQGLSQFF
TGTGCCAGCAGCCAACAGGGTTTGAGTCAGTTTTTT
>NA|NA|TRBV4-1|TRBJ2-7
CASSPWADSSSYEQYF
TGCGCCAGCAGCCCGTGGGCGGACAGCAGCTCCTACGAGCAGTACTTC
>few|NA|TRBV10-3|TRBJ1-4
CAIRPSGGLNEKLFF
TGTGCCATCAGACCCTCGGGGGGACTTAATGAAAAACTGTTTTTT
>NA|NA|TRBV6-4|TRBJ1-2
CASSDFAGADGYTF
TGTGCCAGCAGTGATTTCGCGGGGGCTGATGGCTACACCTTC
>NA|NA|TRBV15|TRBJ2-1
CATSGGLDFSEQFF
TGTGCCACCAGCGGGGGACTCGATTTTAGTGAGCAGTTCTTC
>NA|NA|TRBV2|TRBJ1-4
CASSEEGGGRLFF
TGTGCCAGCAGTGAGGAGGGCGGGGGTCGACTGTTTTTT
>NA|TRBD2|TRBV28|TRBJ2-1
CASSFPRGGNEQFF
TGTGCCAGCAGTTTCCCGCGGGGGGGGAATGAGCAGTTCTTC
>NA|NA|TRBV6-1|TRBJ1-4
CASSEGMGATNEKLFF
TGTGCCAGCAGTGAGGGGATGGGAGCAACTAATGAAAAACTGTTTTTT
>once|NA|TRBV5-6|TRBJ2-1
CASSSLGEGGSYNEQFF
TGTGCCAGCAGCTCCCTCGGGGAGGGGGGTTCCTACAATGAGCAGTTCTTC
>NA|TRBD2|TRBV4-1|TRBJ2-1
CASSLSGSFSYNEQFF
TGCGCCAGCAGCCTAAGCGGGAGCTTCTCCTACAATGAGCAGTTCTTC
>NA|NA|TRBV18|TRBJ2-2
CASGARTTNTGELFF
TGTGCCAGCGGGGCGAGGACAACGAACACCGGGGAGCTGTTTTTT
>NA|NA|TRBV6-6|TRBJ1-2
CASRQTGQTYGYTF
TGTGCCAGCAGACAAACGGGACAAACCTATGGCTACACCTTC
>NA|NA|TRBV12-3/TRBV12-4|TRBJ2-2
CASSPSTGELFF
TGTGCCAGCAGCCCGTCCACCGGGGAGCTGTTTTTT
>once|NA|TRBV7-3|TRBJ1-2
CASSFSGGMGYTF
TGTGCCAGCAGCTTCTCCGGCGGCATGGGCTACACCTTC
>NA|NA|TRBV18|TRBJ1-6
CASSRDRKNSPLHF
TGTGCCAGCTCACGCGACAGAAAGAATTCACCCCTCCACTTT
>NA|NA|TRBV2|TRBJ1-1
CASSDQGYTEAFF
TGTGCCAGCAGTGACCAGGGGTACACTGAAGCTTTCTTT
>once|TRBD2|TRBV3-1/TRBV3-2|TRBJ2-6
CASSRGRSGRFVLTF
TGTGCCAGCAGCCGCGGACGGAGCGGGAGGTTCGTCCTGACTTTC
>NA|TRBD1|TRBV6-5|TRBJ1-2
CASSRTGTGAYGYTF
TGTGCCAGCAGTCGTACCGGGACAGGGGCCTATGGCTACACCTTC
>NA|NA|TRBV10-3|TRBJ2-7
CAIGVTSPPEQYF
TGTGCCATCGGGGTCACTAGCCCCCCGGAGCAGTACTTC
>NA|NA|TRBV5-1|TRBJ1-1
CASSQNTGNTEAFF
TGCGCCAGCAGCCAGAATACAGGGAACACTGAAGCTTTCTTT
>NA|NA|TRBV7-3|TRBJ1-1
CASSLGQQNTEAFF
TGTGCCAGCAGCTTAGGGCAGCAGAACACTGAAGCTTTCTTT
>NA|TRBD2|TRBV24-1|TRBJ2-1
CATSDRGGAVNEQFF
TGTGCCACCAGTGACCGCGGGGGGGCGGTGAATGAGCAGTTCTTC
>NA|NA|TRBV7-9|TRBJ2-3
CASRTPSGDTQYF
TGTGCCAGCAGGACCCCATCGGGAGATACGCAGTATTTT
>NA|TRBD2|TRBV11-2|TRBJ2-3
CASSLLAGGVTDTQYF
TGTGCCAGCAGCCTGCTAGCGGGAGGGGTTACAGATACGCAGTATTTT
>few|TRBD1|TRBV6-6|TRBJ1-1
CASRRDREDTEAFF
TGTGCCAGCAGGCGGGACAGGGAGGACACTGAAGCTTTCTTT
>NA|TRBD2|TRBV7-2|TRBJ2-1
CASSPPGLAGGRGNEQFF
TGTGCCAGCAGCCCCCCGGGACTAGCGGGAGGTCGTGGCAATGAGCAGTTCTTC